The 21 T cell receptor beta chains presented below share a single source sample, sequenced in a study of regulatory T cells in long-lasting Graves disease. Described time point: newly diagnosed GD, antithyroid drugs for less than 3 months. PBMC-derived RNA was used for the TCR library. Arm-PCR with iRepertoire HTBI primers amplified the CDR3 regions for these TCR beta libraries. One entry per CDR3 protein results from TCRdb running MiXCR on the multiplex PCR reads. Of 360,000 or so distinct CDR3 sequences detected, roughly a sixth appear once; the ten largest clones hold less than 35%. These data also featured in a second study, about T cells in Graves' hyperthyroidism and ophthalmopathy.

The sequenced sample was peripheral blood mononuclear cells (PBMCs), obtained at new diagnosis, from a patient treated with antithyroid drugs. Receptors originate from a man aged 40-50 years with Graves disease.

The chain combines TRBV20-1 with TRBJ2-2, with D perhaps matching TRBD1 (7 bases). The CDR3 extends over 15 amino acids. Germline V gives CDR1 DFQATT, CDR2 SNEGSKA (reference sequence). V lost 0 bases, J lost 6 bases, and 14 bases lay in between. The CDR3 sequence: CSAREGGSGAGELFF. The DNA for the CDR3 is TGCAGTGCTAGAGAAGGGGGCTCGGGAGCCGGGGAGCTGTTTTTT.

V and J are TRBV3-1 and TRBJ2-1; 14 bases map to TRBD2. This CDR3 region has 19 residues. V shed 3 bases and J 5 bases; nucleotides not matched to a gene: 12. CDR1 LGHDT and CDR2 YNNKEL come from the germline V gene (reference sequence). The CDR3 loop is CASSHSPGLAGVFDNEQFF. DNA of the CDR3: TGTGCCAGCAGCCATTCCCCGGGACTAGCGGGAGTGTTCGACAATGAGCAGTTCTTC.

This chain connects TRBV13 to TRBJ2-1, with D possibly TRBD2 on 5 matching bases. Trimming removed 0 bases from V and 6 bases from J, with 12 bases in between. Germline values: CDR1 PRHDT, CDR2 FYEKMQ (reference sequence). This CDR3 comprises 15 residues. The chain's CDR3 is CASSLGGLASNEQFF. The DNA for the CDR3 is TGTGCCAGCAGCTTAGGTGGTCTAGCATCCAATGAGCAGTTCTTC.

This clonotype was recorded at least ten times. The V and J genes are TRBV6-1 and TRBJ1-2; 7 bases map to TRBD1. Germline V gene data show CDR1 as MNHNS and CDR2 as SASEGT. This CDR3 is 15 amino acids long. With V trimmed by 6 bases and J by 2 bases, 9 bases remained unmatched. CDR3 protein: CASSSGTARNYGYTF. CDR3 coding DNA: TGTGCCAGCAGCTCAGGGACAGCCCGGAACTATGGCTACACCTTC.

V and J are TRBV20-1 and TRBJ2-7; a possible D gene is TRBD1 (6 bases). The CDR3 covers 14 residues. With 5 bases removed from V and 1 base from J, the gap between germline ends came to 15 bases. Germline values: CDR1 DFQATT, CDR2 SNEGSKA (reference sequence). Written as DNA, the CDR3 is TGCAGTGCTGGAAAACGGGGACAATCCTACGAGCAGTACTTC. Its protein product is CSAGKRGQSYEQYF.

There are many counts of this clonotype. The chain couples TRBV3-1 to TRBJ2-7, with D perhaps matching TRBD1 (5 bases). Deletions cut 4 bases from V and 4 bases from J, with 8 bases between. CDR3 size: 12 residues. CDR1 and CDR2 from the germline V gene are LGHDT and YNNKEL (reference sequence). CDR3 bases: TGTGCCAGCAGCCGAAGACAGTACGAGCAGTACTTC. It specifies CASSRRQYEQYF.

This clonotype came up a few times. A far larger clone differs by one base, so this is likely a read error. The genes are TRBV27 and TRBJ2-1; 10 bases line up with TRBD2. V lost 7 bases and J lost 13; bases outside the gene matches: 16. Germline V gene lookup returns CDR1 MNHEY and CDR2 SMNVEV (reference sequence). This CDR3 is built from 15 residues. The CDR3 DNA reads TGTGCCAGCAAAATCAGCGGGGGGGAGGTGCAGACCCAGTTCTTC. It is translated as CASKISGGEVQTQFF.

This clonotype was observed many times. The gene calls are TRBV29-1 and TRBJ1-1; no clear D gene. Trimming left V 7 bases short and J 2 bases short, with 14 bases between. This CDR3 is built from 13 residues. Germline CDR1 and CDR2: SQVTM and ANQGSEA. The CDR3 bases are TGCAGCGCCGACATATATTCTAACACTGAAGCTTTCTTT. Protein sequence: CSADIYSNTEAFF.

With regard to this clonotype: A much larger clone differs by one base, so this may be a read error. The chain employs TRBV6-9 and TRBJ2-7, with D possibly TRBD2 on 6 matching bases. The V end was cut by 3 bases, the J end by 7 bases, with 19 bases between. The germline V gene encodes CDR1 MNHGY and CDR2 SVAAGI. CDR3 length equals 15 residues. The CDR3 coding sequence is TGTGCCAGCAGTTACCCGAGGATTGGGGGGAATGAGCAGTACTTC. It translates to CASSYPRIGGNEQYF.

V gene TRBV7-6 combines with J gene TRBJ2-7, with 7 bases matching TRBD1. The germline gives CDR1 SGHVS, CDR2 FNYEAQ. The CDR3 contains 18 residues. Unmatched junction bases numbered 17, after V lost 3 bases and J lost 3 bases. CDR3 amino acids: CASSFGPNYRGSGYEQYF. The CDR3 DNA sequence: TGTGCCAGCAGCTTCGGGCCCAACTACAGGGGATCTGGCTACGAGCAGTACTTC.

This clonotype has just a few counts. This chain uses TRBV5-1 with TRBJ1-6, with a possible D match to TRBD1 (5 bases). V was pared by 0 bases and J by 2 bases, with 15 bases between. The germline gives CDR1 SGHRS, CDR2 YFSETQ. The CDR3 runs 18 residues. As DNA, the CDR3 is TGCGCCAGCAGCTTGGTTACTGGTAGGGACGCCTATAATTCACCCCTCCACTTT. This sequence encodes CASSLVTGRDAYNSPLHF.

There are many counts of this clonotype. The chain employs TRBV18 and TRBJ1-5; D might be TRBD1 (5 bases). The CDR3 runs 16 residues. Trimming shortened V by 0 bases and J by 7 bases, and 16 bases separated the two germline ends. CDR1 and CDR2 from the germline V gene are KGHSH and LQKENI. CDR3 loop: CASSPPGTPGGQPQHF. The CDR3 region has the DNA TGTGCCAGCTCACCACCGGGGACTCCGGGAGGCCAGCCCCAGCATTTT.

Points on this clonotype: A much larger clonotype is one base distant, so this may be a read error. The chain combines TRBV29-1 with TRBJ1-4; TRBD1 aligns across 9 bases. The germline CDR1 and CDR2 sequences are SQVTM and ANQGSEA. The CDR3 has 15 residues. Trimming at V came to 5 bases and at J to 4 bases, leaving 8 bases not matched to a gene. The chain's CDR3 is CSVLPPGQGNEKLFF. In DNA form, the CDR3 reads TGCAGCGTTCTTCCTCCGGGACAGGGTAATGAAAAACTGTTTTTT. The variable domain in full, completed from reference TRBV29-1 and TRBJ1-4, reads SAVISQKPSRDICQRGTSLTIQCQVDSQVTMMFWYRQQPGQSLTLIATANQGSEATYESGFVIDKFPISRPNLTFSTLTVSNMSPEDSSIYLCSVLPPGQGNEKLFFGSGTQLSVL.

Many counts were recorded for this clonotype. V usage is TRBV2 and J usage is TRBJ1-5; no reliable D call. This CDR3 spans 13 amino acids. Deletions cut 8 bases from V and 2 bases from J, with 10 bases between. Germline V gene data show CDR1 as SNHLY and CDR2 as FYNNEI. CDR3 loop: CASVDFRNQPQHF. CDR3 DNA sequence: TGTGCCAGCGTGGATTTTCGCAATCAGCCCCAGCATTTT.

This clonotype was recorded many times. The chain recombines TRBV5-1 with TRBJ2-3; D is undetermined. CDR3 length equals 12 residues. The V and J ends lost 0 bases and 3 bases respectively, with 2 bases between them. Germline values: CDR1 SGHRS, CDR2 YFSETQ. In DNA, the CDR3 is TGCGCCAGCAGCTTGGAGACAGATACGCAGTATTTT. This codes for CASSLETDTQYF.

This clonotype was recorded many times. V and J are TRBV5-6 and TRBJ2-1; D gene unclear. The CDR3 consists of 15 residues. Trimming pared 0 bases from V and 2 bases from J, leaving 9 bases between. Germline lookup yields CDR1 SGHDT and CDR2 YYEEEE. DNA of the CDR3: TGTGCCAGCAGCTTGGGACCTAATCCCTACAATGAGCAGTTCTTC. Protein product: CASSLGPNPYNEQFF.

At least ten counts were recorded for this clonotype. The V and J genes are TRBV9 and TRBJ2-1; possible D gene TRBD1, 6 bases. The V and J ends lost 4 bases and 7 bases respectively, with 18 bases between them. CDR1 and CDR2 from the germline V gene are SGDLS and YYNGEE. The CDR3 extends over 15 amino acids. This CDR3 reads CASSLALSGENEQFF. The CDR3 region has the DNA TGTGCCAGCAGCTTAGCACTGTCAGGGGAAAATGAGCAGTTCTTC.

CDR3 in DNA: TGTGCCACTCAACCTTGGACAGGAAATCAGCCCCAGCATTTT. Translated: CATQPWTGNQPQHF. V and J are TRBV19 and TRBJ1-5; 7 nucleotides agree with TRBD1. Germline loops: CDR1 LNHDA, CDR2 SQIVND (reference sequence). Losses at the gene ends were 10 bases for V and 4 bases for J; bases not matched to a gene: 10. The CDR3 is 14 residues long. Combining the CDR3 with reference TRBV19 and TRBJ1-5 gives the whole variable domain DGGITQSPKYLFRKEGQNVTLSCEQNLNHDAMYWYRQDPGQGLRLIYYSQIVNDFQKGDIAEGYSVSREKKESFPLTVTSAQKNPTAFYLCATQPWTGNQPQHFGDGTRLSIL.

At least ten counts were recorded for this clonotype. The genes are TRBV12-3 or TRBV12-4 and TRBJ2-7, with D unresolved. V shed 2 bases and J shed 2 bases, with 13 bases lying between them. This CDR3 spans 15 amino acids. CDR3 nucleotides: TGTGCCAGCAGTTTAAGAAGACGGGCAACCTACGAGCAGTACTTC. This gives the protein CASSLRRRATYEQYF.

A few counts support this clonotype. The rearrangement uses TRBV5-1 and TRBJ2-7; the D call may be TRBD1 or TRBD2 (5 bases each). CDR1 is SGHRS and CDR2 is YFSETQ in the germline V gene. V shed 2 bases and J shed 3 bases, with 9 bases lying between them. The CDR3 contains 13 residues. Here the CDR3 DNA reads TGCGCCAGCAGCTTAGGGGACCACTACGAGCAGTACTTC. Its protein product is CASSLGDHYEQYF. Combining the CDR3 with reference TRBV5-1 and TRBJ2-7 gives the whole variable domain KAGVTQTPRYLIKTRGQQVTLSCSPISGHRSVSWYQQTPGQGLQFLFEYFSETQRNKGNFPGRFSGRQFSNSRSEMNVSTLELGDSALYLCASSLGDHYEQYFGPGTRLTVT.

This clonotype turned up a few times. The chain uses TRBV28 and TRBJ1-3; perhaps TRBD1 as D (5 bases). The CDR3 loop spans 17 amino acids. Germline CDR1 reads MDHEN; CDR2 reads SYDVKM. The germline V and J ends were trimmed by 2 bases and 7 bases, with 21 bases remaining between them. The CDR3 DNA sequence: TGTGCCAGCAGTTTAAAGTACGCGGGACGCTGGCCGAACACCATATATTTT. Protein product: CASSLKYAGRWPNTIYF. The full variable domain, with the rest looked up from reference TRBV28 and TRBJ1-3, is DVKVTQSSRYLVKRTGEKVFLECVQDMDHENMFWYRQDPGLGLRLIYFSYDVKMKEKGDIPEGYSVSREKKERFSLILESASTNQTSMYLCASSLKYAGRWPNTIYFGEGSWLTVV.